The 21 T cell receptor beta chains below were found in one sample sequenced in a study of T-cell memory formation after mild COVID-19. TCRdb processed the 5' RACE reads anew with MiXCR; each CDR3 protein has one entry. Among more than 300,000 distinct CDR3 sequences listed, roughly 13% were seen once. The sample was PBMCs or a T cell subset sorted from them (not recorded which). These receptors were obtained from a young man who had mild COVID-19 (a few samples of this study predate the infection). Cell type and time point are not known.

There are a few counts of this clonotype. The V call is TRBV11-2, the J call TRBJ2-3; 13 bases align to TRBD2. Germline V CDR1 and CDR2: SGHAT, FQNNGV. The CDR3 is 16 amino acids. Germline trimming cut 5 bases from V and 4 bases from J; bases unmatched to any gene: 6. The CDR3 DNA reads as TGTGCCAGCAGCCGTACTAGCGGGGGGGGCGCAGATACGCAGTATTTT. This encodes CASSRTSGGGADTQYF.

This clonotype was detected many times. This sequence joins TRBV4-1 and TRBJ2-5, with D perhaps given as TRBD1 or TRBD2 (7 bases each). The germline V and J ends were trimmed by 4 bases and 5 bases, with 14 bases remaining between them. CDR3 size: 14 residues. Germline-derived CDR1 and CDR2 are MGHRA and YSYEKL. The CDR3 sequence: CASSRNRGGETQYF. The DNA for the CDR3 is TGCGCCAGCAGCCGGAACAGGGGAGGGGAGACCCAGTACTTC.

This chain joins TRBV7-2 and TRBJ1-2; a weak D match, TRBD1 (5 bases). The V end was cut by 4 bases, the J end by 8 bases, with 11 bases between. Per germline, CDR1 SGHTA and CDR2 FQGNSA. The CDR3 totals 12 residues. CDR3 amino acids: CASSSGLEGYTF. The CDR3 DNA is TGTGCCAGCAGCTCGGGACTGGAGGGCTACACCTTC.

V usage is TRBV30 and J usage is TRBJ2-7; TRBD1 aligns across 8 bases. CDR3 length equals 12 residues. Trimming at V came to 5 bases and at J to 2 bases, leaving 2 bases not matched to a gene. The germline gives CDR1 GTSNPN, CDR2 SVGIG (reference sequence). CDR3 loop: CAWGQGPYEQYF. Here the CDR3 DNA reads TGTGCCTGGGGACAGGGTCCCTACGAGCAGTACTTC.

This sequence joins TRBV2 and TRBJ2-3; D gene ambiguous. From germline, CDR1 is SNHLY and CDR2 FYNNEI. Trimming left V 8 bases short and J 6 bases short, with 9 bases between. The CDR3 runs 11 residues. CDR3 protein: CASPERDTQYF. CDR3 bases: TGTGCCAGCCCGGAGAGGGATACGCAGTATTTT.

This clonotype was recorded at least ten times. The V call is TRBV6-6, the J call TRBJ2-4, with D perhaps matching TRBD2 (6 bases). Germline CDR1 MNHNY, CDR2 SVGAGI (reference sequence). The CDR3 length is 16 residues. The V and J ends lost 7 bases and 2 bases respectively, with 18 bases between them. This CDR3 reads CASTGDGSRSKNIQYF. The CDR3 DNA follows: TGTGCCAGCACCGGGGACGGGAGTAGGTCCAAAAACATTCAGTACTTC.

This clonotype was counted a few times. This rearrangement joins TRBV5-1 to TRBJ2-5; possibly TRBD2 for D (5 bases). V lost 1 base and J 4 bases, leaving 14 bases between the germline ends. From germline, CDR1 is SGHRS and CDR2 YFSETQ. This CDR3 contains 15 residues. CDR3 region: CASSLSGSAGETQYF. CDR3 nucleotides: TGCGCCAGCAGCTTGTCGGGCTCCGCGGGAGAGACCCAGTACTTC.

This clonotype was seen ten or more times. CDR3: CASSQDWGGETQYF. In DNA form, the CDR3 reads TGTGCCAGCAGCCAAGACTGGGGCGGAGAGACCCAGTACTTC. The chain carries TRBV4-2 and TRBJ2-5; tentatively, D is TRBD1 (5 bases). The ends were cut back, 0 bases at V and 4 bases at J, with 9 bases in the middle. This CDR3 is built from 14 residues. The germline gives CDR1 LGHNA, CDR2 YNFKEQ.

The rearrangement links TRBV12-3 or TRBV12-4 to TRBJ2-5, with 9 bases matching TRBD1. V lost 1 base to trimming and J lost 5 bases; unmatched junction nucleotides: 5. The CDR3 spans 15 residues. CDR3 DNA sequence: TGTGCCAGCAGTTTAGGGGACAGGGTGTGGGAGACCCAGTACTTC. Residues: CASSLGDRVWETQYF.

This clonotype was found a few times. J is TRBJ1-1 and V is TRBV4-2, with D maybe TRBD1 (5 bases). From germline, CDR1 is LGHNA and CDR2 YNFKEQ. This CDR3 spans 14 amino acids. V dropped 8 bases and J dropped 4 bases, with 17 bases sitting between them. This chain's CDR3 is CASASREGSTEAFF. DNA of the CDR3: TGTGCCAGCGCAAGCAGGGAGGGAAGCACTGAAGCTTTCTTT.

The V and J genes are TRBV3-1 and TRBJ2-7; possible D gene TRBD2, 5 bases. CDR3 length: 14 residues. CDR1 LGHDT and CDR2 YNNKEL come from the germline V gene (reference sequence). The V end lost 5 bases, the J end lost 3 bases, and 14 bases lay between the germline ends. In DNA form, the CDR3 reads TGTGCCAGCAGCTATGGACTGGAGAGCTACGAGCAGTACTTC. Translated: CASSYGLESYEQYF.

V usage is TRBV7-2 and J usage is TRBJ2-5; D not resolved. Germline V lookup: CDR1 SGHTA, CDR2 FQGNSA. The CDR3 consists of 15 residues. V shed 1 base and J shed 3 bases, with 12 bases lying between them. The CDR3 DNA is TGTGCCAGCAGCTTAGGGTACAGAATCGAAGAGACCCAGTACTTC. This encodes CASSLGYRIEETQYF.

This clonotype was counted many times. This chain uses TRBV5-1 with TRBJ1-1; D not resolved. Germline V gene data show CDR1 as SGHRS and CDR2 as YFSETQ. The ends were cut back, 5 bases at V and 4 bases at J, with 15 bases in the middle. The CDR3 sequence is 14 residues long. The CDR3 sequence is CASRPIGPGTEAFF. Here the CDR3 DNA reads TGCGCCAGCAGGCCGATCGGACCGGGCACTGAAGCTTTCTTT.

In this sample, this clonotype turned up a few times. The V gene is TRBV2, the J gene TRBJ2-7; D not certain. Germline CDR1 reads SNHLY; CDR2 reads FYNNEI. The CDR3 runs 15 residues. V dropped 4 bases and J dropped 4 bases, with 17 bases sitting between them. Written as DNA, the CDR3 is TGTGCCAGCAGTGCATCGCCTAGGGCATTTTACGAGCAGTACGTC. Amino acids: CASSASPRAFYEQYV.

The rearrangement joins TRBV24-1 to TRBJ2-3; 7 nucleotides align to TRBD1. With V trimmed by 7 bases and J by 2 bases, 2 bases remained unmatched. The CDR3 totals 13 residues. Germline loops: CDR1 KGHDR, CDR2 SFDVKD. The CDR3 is CATRGQNTDTQYF. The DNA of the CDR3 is TGTGCCACCAGGGGACAGAACACAGATACGCAGTATTTT.

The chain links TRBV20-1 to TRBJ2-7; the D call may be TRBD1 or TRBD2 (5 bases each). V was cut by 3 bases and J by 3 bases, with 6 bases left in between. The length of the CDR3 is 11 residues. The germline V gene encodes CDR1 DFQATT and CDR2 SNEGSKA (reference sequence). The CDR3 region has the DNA TGCAGTGCTAGGAGGGGCTACGAGCAGTACGTC. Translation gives CSARRGYEQYV.

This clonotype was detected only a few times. CDR3 amino acids: CASSAGTSINEQFF. CDR3 DNA: TGTGCCAGCAGCGCCGGCACTAGCATCAATGAGCAGTTCTTC. The chain has TRBV7-3 and TRBJ2-1; TRBD2 might be the D (6 bases). This CDR3 has 14 amino acids. Germline CDR1 SGHTA, CDR2 FQGTGA. V was pared by 5 bases and J by 6 bases, with 14 bases between.

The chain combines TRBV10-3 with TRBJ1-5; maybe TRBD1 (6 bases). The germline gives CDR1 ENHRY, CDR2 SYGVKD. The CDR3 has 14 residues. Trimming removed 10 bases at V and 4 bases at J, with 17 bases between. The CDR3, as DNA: TGTGCCAGCTGCTCGGGGGCGGGGAATCAGCCCCAGCATTTT. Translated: CASCSGAGNQPQHF.

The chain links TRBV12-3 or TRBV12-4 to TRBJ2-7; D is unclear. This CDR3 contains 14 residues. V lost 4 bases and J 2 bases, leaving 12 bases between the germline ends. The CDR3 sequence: CASSYLFGPYEQYF. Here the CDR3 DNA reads TGTGCCAGCAGTTATCTTTTCGGTCCCTACGAGCAGTACTTC.

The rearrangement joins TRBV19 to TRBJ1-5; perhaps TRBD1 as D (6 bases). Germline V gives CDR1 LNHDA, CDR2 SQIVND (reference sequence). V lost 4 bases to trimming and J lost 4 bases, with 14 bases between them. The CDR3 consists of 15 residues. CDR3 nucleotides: TGTGCCAGTAGTACTCAAAGGGGGGGAAATCAGCCCCAGCATTTT. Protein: CASSTQRGGNQPQHF.

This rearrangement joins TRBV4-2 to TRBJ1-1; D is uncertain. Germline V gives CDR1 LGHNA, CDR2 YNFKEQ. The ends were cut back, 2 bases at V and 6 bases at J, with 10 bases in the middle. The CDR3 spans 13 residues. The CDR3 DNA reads TGTGCCAGCAGCCAACCGGCCAGCCCTGAAGCTTTCTTT. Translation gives CASSQPASPEAFF.